This T cell receptor beta chain was captured in a study of T-cell memory formation after mild COVID-19 (dated by TCRdb to 2020 to 2023). For context, the study as a whole: Most TCR sequence clusters were specific to one of the two donors. In two donors, T-cell clones that expanded and contracted after mild COVID-19 were followed by sequencing TCRalpha and TCRbeta repertoires longitudinally. Two young, previously healthy adult volunteers, one female and one male, were included in the cohort. Broad study findings and their caveats: Some responding clones were detected in pre-infection memory, which suggested that pre-existing cross-reactive memory T cells had joined the SARS-CoV-2 response. From day 15 to 85, contracting clones showed balanced CD4/CD8 phenotypes, whereas a second wave of clones that expanded from day 15 to 37 leaned towards CD4+. SARS-CoV-2 specificity of the second-wave clones peaking on day 37 was not confirmed. Only a couple of mild cases were covered by the study, and larger cohorts that include severe cases with pre-infection samples were considered necessary. Contracting CD4+ clones were located mainly in the CM and EM memory subsets, whereas CD8+ clones were found to be enriched in EMRA.

The sequencing machine was an Illumina NovaSeq 6000. Using 5'RACE with constant-segment primers, TCRalpha and TCRbeta cDNA libraries were constructed, with sample barcodes and unique molecular identifiers added in the process. Trizol reagent was used to extract RNA from every sample. Amplification of the libraries took two PCR steps, and the second step added a second sample barcode plus Illumina TruSeq adapters. The libraries were sequenced on an Illumina NovaSeq using 2 x 150 bp paired-end reads. The study's own analysis went as follows. The reads were demultiplexed and collapsed into UMI-guided consensus sequences using migec v1.2.7. With mixcr v2.1.11, UMI consensuses were aligned to TRA and TRB V and J templates and assembled into clonotypes. Clonotypes were classified as expanded or contracted when called significant by both edgeR and NoisET, with noise models trained on biological replicates. For edgeR calls, the thresholds were a false discovery rate-adjusted p below 0.01 and a log2 fold-change of 1. As an exploratory analysis of dynamics, max-normalized trajectories of the 1000 most abundant clonotypes were examined by PCA with hierarchical clustering. Each responding clone was given a CD4 or CD8 phenotype based on the CD4+ and CD8+ repertoires, which had been sequenced separately. The public reads were reprocessed in TCRdb via fastp at Q25 and MiXCR, keeping in-frame beta chains. Merged by CDR3 protein, the rows form single entries marked with the most common genes and DNA. These V and J calls rely on TCRdb rather than the paper's analysis. The sample profile shows approximately 260,000 distinct CDR3 sequences; over 15% of them were found once. The ten largest make up around 23% of the sample.

Turning to this clonotype: What this receptor recognizes is not known. One base away there is no much larger clone; base qualities are not given.

Ficoll-Paque density gradient centrifugation was the method used to isolate PBMCs. The CDR3 starts with the cysteine, ends with the phenylalanine, and has 15 residues. This entry keeps only the CDR3 DNA: 45 bases, framed from base 1. The germline V gene encodes CDR1 SGHRS and CDR2 YFSETQ. Relative to germline, V is 4 bases shorter and J is 2 bases shorter, with 12 bases between their ends. The source of this sequence is a man aged 18-30 years who had mild COVID-19 (a few samples of this study predate the infection). The sample titles of this study are shuffled in the database, so cell type and time point are left out; the donor was told from shared clones. The material sequenced was PBMCs or a T cell subset sorted from them (not recorded which). The chain was built from TRBV5-1 and TRBJ2-2, with TRBD1 tentatively as D gene (6 bases match). This receptor carries the CDR3 CASSPGTPNTGELFF. In nucleotides, the sequence is TGCGCCAGCAGCCCAGGGACACCCAACACCGGGGAGCTGTTTTTT.